These 20 T cell receptor beta chains were sequenced from one sample in a study of CD8 T cells in Susac syndrome. Reverse transcription of about 0.5 to 1 ug RNA was carried out with random hexamers. TCRdb called the immunoSEQ multiplex PCR reads again in MiXCR, with one record for every CDR3 protein. The data hold about 120,000 distinct CDR3 sequences, with 92% observed a single time. The material sequenced was CD8+ T cells from PBMCs. All receptors derive from a human donor in good health.

The chain recombines TRBV7-3 with TRBJ2-7, with TRBD1 matching over 7 bases. The germline gives CDR1 SGHTA, CDR2 FQGTGA. CDR3 length: 13 amino acids. V lost 5 bases and J lost 10; bases outside the gene matches: 11. The CDR3 here is CASSRDRVDVQYF. CDR3 in DNA: TGTGCCAGCAGCCGAGACAGGGTCGACGTCCAGTACTTC.

The CDR3 DNA reads as TGCGCCAGCAGCTTCGAAGGGGGAAATGGCTACACCTTC. Protein: CASSFEGGNGYTF. The chain joins TRBV5-1 to TRBJ1-2; D possibly corresponds to TRBD1 (6 bases). The V gene lost 2 bases and the J gene lost 6 bases, with 11 bases spanning the gap. CDR1 and CDR2 from the germline V gene are SGHRS and YFSETQ. CDR3 size: 13 residues.

The gene calls are TRBV6-1 and TRBJ2-4; 11 bases are a match to TRBD1. This CDR3 is 19 amino acids long. Germline CDR1 reads MNHNS; CDR2 reads SASEGT. V shed 8 bases, J shed 0 bases, and the junction held 15 bases outside the gene matches. The CDR3 here is CASSYYGTGGSVAKNIQYF. CDR3 DNA sequence: TGTGCCAGCTCTTATTACGGGACAGGGGGATCAGTAGCCAAAAACATTCAGTACTTC.

This clonotype was seen just once. The gene calls are TRBV6-5 and TRBJ2-4, with D possibly TRBD1 on 6 matching bases. Germline assignment: CDR1 MNHEY and CDR2 SVGAGI. The CDR3 has 13 residues. V dropped 4 bases and J dropped 4 bases, with 8 bases sitting between them. The DNA for the CDR3 is TGTGCCAGCAGTTTTGACAGGAAAAACATTCAGTACTTC. Translated, it gives CASSFDRKNIQYF.

This chain uses TRBV7-2 with TRBJ2-1; TRBD1 matches at 9 bases. The CDR3 extends over 13 amino acids. CDR1 SGHTA and CDR2 FQGNSA come from the germline V gene. V dropped 5 bases and J dropped 15; count of bases not matched to a gene: 11. This CDR3 is CASSPDVGQGRFF. Written as DNA, the CDR3 is TGTGCCAGCAGCCCAGACGTGGGACAGGGTAGGTTCTTC.

The CDR3 DNA reads as TGTGCCATCGGGGGGGGGAATGAGCAGTTCTTC. It translates to CAIGGGNEQFF. This chain connects TRBV10-3 to TRBJ2-1; 7 bases align to TRBD2. CDR3 length: 11 residues. Germline assignment: CDR1 ENHRY and CDR2 SYGVKD. V lost 8 bases and J lost 7; bases outside the gene matches: 2.

This chain joins TRBV14 and TRBJ2-7; weak D call: TRBD1 (5 bases). CDR1 and CDR2 from the germline V gene are SGHDN and FVKESK. The CDR3 contains 12 residues. Trimming shortened V by 4 bases and J by 6 bases, and 10 bases separated the two germline ends. The DNA for the CDR3 is TGTGCCAGCAGCCCAGGGTTCTCCGAGCAGTACTTC. Protein: CASSPGFSEQYF.

This clonotype was picked up one time. The chain recombines TRBV29-1 with TRBJ2-3, with D possibly TRBD1 on 5 matching bases. The CDR3 is made up of 13 amino acids. Germline CDR1 SQVTM, CDR2 ANQGSEA. V was trimmed by 6 bases and J by 0 bases, leaving 10 bases between them. CDR3 nucleotide sequence: TGCAGCGTAGTCCAGGGCAGCACAGATACGCAGTATTTT. Translation gives CSVVQGSTDTQYF.

The gene calls are TRBV6-2 or TRBV6-3 and TRBJ2-7, with D unclear. Germline-derived CDR1 and CDR2 are MNHEY and SVGEGT. The CDR3 extends over 12 amino acids. Trimming stripped 4 bases from V and 5 bases from J, with 9 bases between. CDR3 region: CASSSDIHEQYF. The CDR3 DNA reads as TGTGCCAGCAGTTCCGACATCCACGAGCAGTACTTC.

The sample holds one count of this clonotype. This chain joins TRBV20-1 and TRBJ2-1; no firm D call. Germline loops: CDR1 DFQATT, CDR2 SNEGSKA (reference sequence). CDR3 size: 12 residues. V lost 3 bases and J lost 1, with 4 bases in between. The CDR3 reads CSASASYNEQFF. CDR3 bases: TGCAGTGCTAGCGCGTCCTACAATGAGCAGTTCTTC.

CDR3 nucleotides: TGTGCCAGTAGTATAGACCCCAGCCTTACCGGGGAGCTGTTTTTT. It codes for CASSIDPSLTGELFF. The gene calls are TRBV19 and TRBJ2-2; D uncertain. Germline CDR1 and CDR2: LNHDA and SQIVND (reference sequence). The CDR3 has 15 amino acids. V was clipped by 0 bases and J by 5 bases, with 10 bases between them.

The rearrangement links TRBV3-1 to TRBJ2-5; D possibly corresponds to TRBD1 (5 bases). CDR1 and CDR2 (germline): LGHDT, YNNKEL (reference sequence). The CDR3 consists of 15 residues. V was trimmed by 1 base and J by 4 bases, leaving 13 bases between them. This chain's CDR3 is CASSQVRAHSETQYF. CDR3 nucleotide sequence: TGTGCCAGCAGCCAAGTCAGGGCACATTCAGAGACCCAGTACTTC.

This chain uses TRBV7-9 with TRBJ1-1; D not resolved. V was trimmed by 4 bases and J by 3 bases, leaving 6 bases between them. This CDR3 comprises 12 residues. Per the germline V gene, CDR1 is SEHNR and CDR2 is FQNEAQ (reference sequence). CDR3 amino acids: CASSYLDTEAFF. In nucleotides, the CDR3 is TGTGCCAGCAGCTATTTGGACACTGAAGCTTTCTTT.

The chain carries TRBV5-6 and TRBJ2-1, with D uncertain. CDR1 is SGHDT, CDR2 YYEEEE, per germline. Trimming left V 4 bases short and J 10 bases short, with 21 bases between. The CDR3 is 15 amino acids. CDR3 sequence reads: CASSVGILITSEQFF. The CDR3, as DNA: TGTGCCAGCAGCGTGGGCATACTAATTACTTCCGAGCAGTTCTTC.

The chain is built from TRBV3-1 and TRBJ2-7; D is possibly TRBD1 (6 bases). The CDR3 has 17 amino acids. Trimming took 7 bases from V and 2 from J, leaving 24 bases between them. The germline V gene has CDR1 LGHDT and CDR2 YNNKEL (reference sequence). CDR3 in amino acids: CASTLGPKGQSAYEQYF. In DNA, the CDR3 is TGTGCCAGCACCCTAGGACCCAAAGGACAGTCCGCCTACGAGCAGTACTTC.

This clonotype has just one count. Written as DNA, the CDR3 is TGTGCCAGCAGCTTAAGACAGGCAAACACCGGGGAGCTGTTTTTT. Encoded protein: CASSLRQANTGELFF. The rearrangement uses TRBV7-9 and TRBJ2-2, with a possible D match to TRBD1 (6 bases). CDR3 length: 15 amino acids. V was shortened by 2 bases and J by 2 bases, with 9 bases between the two germline ends. Germline CDR1 is SEHNR and CDR2 is FQNEAQ (reference sequence).

The chain recombines TRBV14 with TRBJ1-1; 9 positions agree with TRBD1. The CDR3 runs 16 residues. Germline CDR1 and CDR2: SGHDN and FVKESK. V was clipped by 0 bases and J by 5 bases; unmatched bases: 7. The CDR3 here is CASSQDLLTGGTEAFF. In DNA, the CDR3 is TGTGCCAGCAGCCAAGACCTCCTGACAGGGGGGACTGAAGCTTTCTTT. Filled out from reference TRBV14 and TRBJ1-1, the complete variable domain reads EAGVTQFPSHSVIEKGQTVTLRCDPISGHDNLYWYRRVMGKEIKFLLHFVKESKQDESGMPNNRFLAERTGGTYSTLKVQPAELEDSGVYFCASSQDLLTGGTEAFFGQGTRLTVV.

This sequence joins TRBV14 and TRBJ2-6; the D is unclear. The ends were cut back, 2 bases at V and 4 bases at J, with 12 bases in the middle. This CDR3 contains 16 residues. Germline V gives CDR1 SGHDN, CDR2 FVKESK. The CDR3 bases are TGTGCCAGCAGCCAACTTGGGGTGAACGGGGCCAACGTCCTGACTTTC. Its translation: CASSQLGVNGANVLTF.

The J gene is TRBJ2-7, the V gene TRBV20-1, with TRBD1 matching 8 bases. V shed 0 bases, J shed 2 bases, and the junction held 9 bases outside the gene matches. Germline CDR1 is DFQATT and CDR2 is SNEGSKA (reference sequence). The CDR3 covers 16 residues. The CDR3 nucleotides are TGCAGTGCTAGAGATCCCTTCGGGGACAGGACCTACGAGCAGTACTTC. It translates to CSARDPFGDRTYEQYF.

This clonotype was seen more than once but under ten times. The chain is built from TRBV7-9 and TRBJ2-3, with D unresolved. The CDR3 runs 12 residues. Trimming shortened V by 8 bases and J by 3 bases, and 9 bases separated the two germline ends. Germline-derived CDR1 and CDR2 are SEHNR and FQNEAQ (reference sequence). CDR3 in amino acids: CASGGRTDTQYF. CDR3 bases: TGTGCCAGCGGCGGACGGACAGATACGCAGTATTTT.